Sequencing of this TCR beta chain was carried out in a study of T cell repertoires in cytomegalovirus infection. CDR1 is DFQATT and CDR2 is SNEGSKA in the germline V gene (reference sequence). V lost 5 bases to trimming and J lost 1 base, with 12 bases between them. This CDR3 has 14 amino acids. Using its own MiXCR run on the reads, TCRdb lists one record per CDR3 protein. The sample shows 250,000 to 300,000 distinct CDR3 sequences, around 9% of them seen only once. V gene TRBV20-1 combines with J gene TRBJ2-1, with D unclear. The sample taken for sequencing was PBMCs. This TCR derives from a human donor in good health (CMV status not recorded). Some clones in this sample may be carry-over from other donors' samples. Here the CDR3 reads CSALEEFSYNEQFF. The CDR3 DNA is TGCAGTGCTCTGGAAGAATTTTCCTACAATGAGCAGTTCTTC.